A selection of T cell receptor beta chains follows, all from one sample in a study of blood T cell repertoires in COVID-19. Sequencing was performed with immunoSEQ multiplex PCR; in TCRdb, only in-frame clones are kept and a portion is missing. The profile shows under 350,000 clones, around 84% of them singletons. Sequencing used PBMCs or T cells enriched from blood (not recorded which). Receptors were obtained from a man aged 30-40 years who had recovered from COVID-19. Each CDR3 is given with its conserved first and last residue. The D gene is left open where the match is weak. Rows give clone size only sometimes, using once, few, many, or a class for an expanded clone.

CDR3,DNA,V,D,J,size
CASSLPTGGNEKLFF,TGTGCCAGCAGCTTACCGACAGGGGGGAATGAAAAACTGTTTTTT,TRBV5-4,TRBD1,TRBJ1-4,-
CASSRQERGPLKETQYF,TGTGCCAGCAGTCGACAAGAGCGGGGGCCGTTAAAAGAGACCCAGTACTTC,TRBV11-2,TRBD2,TRBJ2-5,-
CASSFNRGYYEQYF,TGTGCCAGCAGCTTTAACAGGGGGTATTACGAGCAGTACTTC,TRBV7-6,TRBD1,TRBJ2-7,once
CASSFPGQGNGYTF,TGTGCCAGCAGCTTCCCGGGACAGGGAAATGGCTACACCTTC,TRBV7-9,TRBD1,TRBJ1-2,-
CASSRIRQGPEVPEQYF,TGTGCCAGCAGCCGCATCCGACAGGGTCCGGAGGTGCCCGAGCAGTACTTC,TRBV7-6,TRBD1,TRBJ2-7,-
CASSLESTGEQYF,TGCGCCAGCAGCTTGGAGTCCACGGGGGAGCAGTACTTC,TRBV5-1,-,TRBJ2-7,few
CASSTGTGVNQPQHF,TGTGCCAGCAGTACAGGGACAGGAGTCAATCAGCCCCAGCATTTT,TRBV27,TRBD1,TRBJ1-5,few
CASSWGGDQPQHF,TGTGCCAGCAGTTGGGGAGGGGACCAGCCCCAGCATTTT,TRBV27,-,TRBJ1-5,-
CASSFGAAGNYGYTF,TGTGCCAGCAGCTTCGGGGCCGCGGGGAACTATGGCTACACCTTC,TRBV11-3,-,TRBJ1-2,-
CASSLEGGEETQYF,TGTGCCAGCAGCTTAGAGGGCGGGGAAGAGACCCAGTACTTC,TRBV13,-,TRBJ2-5,-
CASSRLAGGDHEQYF,TGTGCCAGCAGTCGCCTAGCGGGAGGGGACCACGAGCAGTACTTC,TRBV2,TRBD2,TRBJ2-7,-
CASSLVHSNYGYTF,TGTGCCAGCAGCTTAGTCCATTCTAACTATGGCTACACCTTC,TRBV7-8,-,TRBJ1-2,-
CASSPGQGAPYEQYF,TGTGCCAGCAGCCCGGGACAGGGTGCGCCCTACGAGCAGTACTTC,TRBV7-6,TRBD1,TRBJ2-7,-
CASSLDRRSTGELFF,TGTGCCAGCAGCTTAGATCGACGGAGCACCGGGGAGCTGTTTTTT,TRBV11-2,-,TRBJ2-2,-
CASSTRLALNTGELFF,TGTGCCAGCAGCACAAGACTAGCGCTGAACACCGGGGAGCTGTTTTTT,TRBV7-2,TRBD2,TRBJ2-2,-